These 10 T cell receptor beta chains originate from one sample sequenced in a study of CD8+CD57+ T cells in acquired aplastic anemia. Researchers used genomic DNA as the template to profile TCR beta VDJ and CDR3. One entry per CDR3 protein results from TCRdb running MiXCR on the reads. Here the sample spans about 220,000 distinct CDR3 sequences, almost 35% being singletons. What was sequenced was sorted CD4+, CD8+, or CD8+CD57+ T cells (not recorded which) from PBMCs. These TCRs come from a human donor in good health, serving as a control.

The chain is built from TRBV12-3 or TRBV12-4 and TRBJ1-4; tentatively, D is TRBD1 (6 bases). Trimming took off 7 bases at V and 0 bases at J, with 24 bases between the two ends. This CDR3 has 19 residues. The DNA of the CDR3 is TGTGCCAGCAAAGGGGGGACACCTTTTGGCCTTTCAACTAATGAAAAACTGTTTTTT. It is translated as CASKGGTPFGLSTNEKLFF.

In its sample, this clonotype was seen many times. The V and J genes are TRBV7-3 and TRBJ2-3; maybe TRBD2 (5 bases). With 4 bases removed from V and 2 bases from J, the gap between germline ends came to 13 bases. Germline values: CDR1 SGHTA, CDR2 FQGTGA. This CDR3 has 15 amino acids. The CDR3 DNA reads TGTGCCAGCAGCTCCTTTCCCGGGGTCACAGATACGCAGTATTTT. Translating gives CASSSFPGVTDTQYF.

This clonotype was recorded once. A much larger clonotype is one base distant, so this may be a read error. The V call is TRBV7-6, the J call TRBJ2-7, with D hard to call. Germline CDR1 and CDR2: SGHVS and FNYEAQ. The V end was cut by 5 bases, the J end by 12 bases, with 23 bases between. The CDR3 is made up of 14 amino acids. In DNA form, the CDR3 reads TGTGCCAGCAGCCTCTACGACGCGTCCGTCGGGCGGTACTTC. This sequence encodes CASSLYDASVGRYF.

CDR3 in amino acids: CATSRKIGTGAYNEQFF. The DNA of the CDR3 is TGTGCCACCAGCAGGAAGATAGGGACAGGGGCTTATAATGAGCAGTTCTTC. The chain combines TRBV15 with TRBJ2-1; TRBD1 agrees at 10 bases. V gave up 3 bases and J gave up 7 bases; unmatched junction bases: 12. CDR1 LNHNV and CDR2 YYDKDF come from the germline V gene (reference sequence). The CDR3 is 17 residues long.

The table lists this clonotype with a few counts. This sequence may be a read error, since a much larger clone differs from it by one base. The rearrangement joins TRBV20-1 to TRBJ2-7; unclear D gene. The end of the DNA aligns better with TRBJ2-1, so the J call may be wrong. The CDR3 runs 12 residues. Per germline, CDR1 DFQATT and CDR2 SNEGSKA (reference sequence). The CDR3 region is CSASDGTYEQFF. The CDR3 bases are TGCAGTGCCTCGGACGGTACCTACGAGCAGTTCTTC.

This chain joins TRBV10-3 and TRBJ1-2; D perhaps matches TRBD1 (5 bases). The V end lost 6 bases, the J end lost 6 bases, and 14 bases lay between the germline ends. The CDR3 totals 13 residues. Germline V gene lookup returns CDR1 ENHRY and CDR2 SYGVKD. The CDR3 loop reads CAISPGFRDGYTF. As DNA, the CDR3 is TGTGCCATCAGCCCAGGGTTTAGGGATGGCTACACCTTC.

The V gene is TRBV24-1, the J gene TRBJ1-2, with D perhaps TRBD1 (5 bases). Germline CDR1 is KGHDR and CDR2 is SFDVKD. This CDR3 contains 16 residues. Trimming shortened V by 5 bases and J by 5 bases, and 20 bases separated the two germline ends. CDR3 sequence: CATSARGQGAGYGYTF. CDR3 nucleotides: TGTGCCACCAGTGCGCGCGGTCAGGGCGCCGGTTATGGCTACACCTTC.

On this clonotype: This could be a read error, since a much larger clone is one nucleotide away. The chain couples TRBV11-2 to TRBJ1-5, with 9 bases fitting TRBD1. Germline loops: CDR1 SGHAT, CDR2 FQNNGV. The CDR3 consists of 17 residues. The CDR3 spells CASRPGQGDISSQPQHF. In DNA form, the CDR3 reads TGTGCCAGTAGGCCGGGACAGGGCGATATTAGCAGTCAGCCCCAGCATTTT.

This chain joins TRBV7-8 and TRBJ2-1; 9 bases align to TRBD2. The CDR3 covers 15 residues. The ends lost 3 bases at V and 8 bases at J; junction bases unmatched: 8. In germline, CDR1 is SGHVS, CDR2 FQNEAQ. This CDR3 reads CASSLWASGIDEQFF. CDR3 DNA sequence: TGTGCCAGCAGCTTGTGGGCTAGCGGGATTGATGAGCAGTTCTTC.

On this clonotype: This sequence may be a read error, since a much larger clone differs from it by one base. In this CDR3 the conserved last residue, phenylalanine or tryptophan, is missing, so a read error is likely. The rearrangement uses TRBV7-8 and TRBJ2-5, with D perhaps matching TRBD1 or TRBD2 (6 bases each). CDR1 is SGHVS and CDR2 is FQNEAQ in the germline V gene. Trimming took 3 bases from V and 8 from J, leaving 16 bases between them. This CDR3 has 14 amino acids. In DNA, the CDR3 is TGTGCCAGCAGCTTTTATGGCGTCGGGGGCACCCAGTACGTC. Protein product: CASSFYGVGGTQYV.